A single sample is the source of the 14 T cell receptor beta chains below, sequenced in a study of T cells expressing NK-cell markers. Each CDR3 protein gets one entry in TCRdb, which reprocessed the 5' RACE reads and gives no DNA. The sample has around 260,000 distinct CDR3 sequences. Specimen: blood T cells: a sorted CD56 or NKG2C T cell subset, CD4+ or CD8+ T cells, or bulk PBMC T cells (not recorded which). These receptor sequences come from a woman aged 18-70 years in good health.

The V gene is TRBV29-1, the J gene TRBJ2-1; the D gene TCRdb calls, TRBD2, cannot be checked with no DNA. Germline V gene data show CDR1 as SQVTM and CDR2 as ANQGSEA. This CDR3 region has 16 residues. This chain's CDR3 is CSVEDPLAGAYNEQFF.

The J gene is TRBJ2-5, the V gene TRBV20-1; without DNA, the TCRdb call of TRBD1 cannot be checked. Germline V CDR1 and CDR2: DFQATT, SNEGSKA (reference sequence). The CDR3 is made up of 15 amino acids. CDR3 loop: CSASTRGRFQETQYF.

V usage is TRBV20-1 and J usage is TRBJ2-1; the TCRdb call, TRBD2, lacks DNA for checking. The CDR3 contains 12 residues. CDR1 is DFQATT, CDR2 SNEGSKA, per germline (reference sequence). The CDR3 reads CSGRRDLDEQFF.

The genes are TRBV20-1 and TRBJ2-3. CDR3 length: 11 residues. The germline CDR1 and CDR2 sequences are DFQATT and SNEGSKA (reference sequence). This CDR3 is CSASLTDTQYF.

The rearrangement links TRBV4-3 to TRBJ1-5. Germline CDR1 and CDR2: LGHNA and YSLEER. The CDR3 spans 15 residues. CDR3 sequence reads: CASSQDGGGDQPQHF.

V is TRBV27 and J is TRBJ2-5; TCRdb reports TRBD1, a call that lacks DNA to check it against. The CDR3 has 16 residues. Germline CDR1 MNHEY, CDR2 SMNVEV (reference sequence). CDR3 loop: CASSLSLDRGQETQYF.

This sequence joins TRBV12-3 or TRBV12-4 and TRBJ2-1. This CDR3 is 15 amino acids long. CDR3 sequence reads: CASSLEGSPYNEQFF.

The genes are TRBV20-1 and TRBJ1-2. The CDR3 is made up of 13 amino acids. Per germline, CDR1 DFQATT and CDR2 SNEGSKA (reference sequence). The CDR3 spells CSARVLDNYGYTF.

CDR3 in amino acids: CASSQDLLGLVPDTQYF. The J gene is TRBJ2-3, the V gene TRBV14. The V gene's germline CDR1 is SGHDN and CDR2 FVKESK. The CDR3 covers 17 residues.

The chain couples TRBV19 to TRBJ1-1; the TRBD1 assignment by TCRdb is unverifiable without DNA. The length of the CDR3 is 16 residues. Looked up from germline, CDR1 is LNHDA and CDR2 is SQIVND (reference sequence). The CDR3 loop reads CASSPSGREESTEAFF.

This chain uses TRBV11-3 with TRBJ2-4; the TRBD1 assignment by TCRdb is unverifiable without DNA. This CDR3 has 16 amino acids. The germline CDR1 and CDR2 sequences are SGHNT and YENEEA. The chain's CDR3 is CASSPGLGTGANIQYF.

This chain links TRBV20-1 with TRBJ2-2; the TCRdb D gene call, TRBD2, has no DNA to confirm it. This CDR3 has 14 amino acids. The germline V gene encodes CDR1 DFQATT and CDR2 SNEGSKA (reference sequence). The CDR3 sequence: CSARATSGTGELFF.

The chain couples TRBV29-1 to TRBJ2-5; TCRdb's D gene call, TRBD2, goes unchecked for lack of DNA. The CDR3 has 13 residues. Germline V gene data show CDR1 as SQVTM and CDR2 as ANQGSEA. This chain's CDR3 is CSASAGGPETQYF.

J is TRBJ1-5 and V is TRBV29-1; TCRdb lists TRBD1, though no DNA is available to test this call. The CDR3 has 13 residues. Germline V gene data show CDR1 as SQVTM and CDR2 as ANQGSEA. CDR3: CSVNWGQNQPQHF.